This entry concerns a single TCR beta chain. What it binds is unknown. This entry comes from a study of cytomegalovirus exposure and HLA in healthy donors. In the study overall: Early released data had around 79 million unique TCRs, all coming from HLA-typed donors.

Study findings and constraints: An analysis that was carried out later associated 16,000 or so TCR beta sequences with HLA alleles at 0.05 false discovery rate. Later genetic work tied a missense DCLRE1C variant to beta-chain V and J trimming. Most TCR sequences showed up rarely, but some public TCRs showed up in many donors.

With 60 Vbeta and 13 Jbeta primers, the PCR was carried out. This table comes from immunoSEQ multiplex PCR, and its TCRdb copy is limited to in-frame clones, with some not included. Of roughly 140,000 clones listed, around a tenth were seen once; the top ten hold roughly 1.9%. The CDR3 is made up of 14 amino acids. V was clipped by 5 bases and J by 4 bases; unmatched bases: 3. Looked up from germline, CDR1 is SEHNR and CDR2 is FQNEAQ (reference sequence). This chain links TRBV7-9 with TRBJ2-2, with TRBD1 matching over 8 bases. This receptor was taken from a male donor in good health and CMV-seronegative. Sequencing input: PBMCs. The CDR3 bases are TGTGCCAGCAGCGCCGGACAGGGCACCGGGGAGCTGTTTTTT. Translation: CASSAGQGTGELFF.